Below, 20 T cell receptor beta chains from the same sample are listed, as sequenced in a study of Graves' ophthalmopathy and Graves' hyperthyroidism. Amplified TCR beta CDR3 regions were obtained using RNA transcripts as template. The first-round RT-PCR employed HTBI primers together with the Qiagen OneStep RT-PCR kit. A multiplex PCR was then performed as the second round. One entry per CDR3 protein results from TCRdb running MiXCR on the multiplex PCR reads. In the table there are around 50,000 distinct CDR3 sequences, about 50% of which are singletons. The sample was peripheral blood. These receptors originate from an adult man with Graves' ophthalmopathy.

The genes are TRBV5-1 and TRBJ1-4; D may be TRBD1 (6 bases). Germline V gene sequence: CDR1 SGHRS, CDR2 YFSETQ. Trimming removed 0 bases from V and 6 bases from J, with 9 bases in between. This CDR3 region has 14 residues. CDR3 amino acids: CASSLGGADEKLFF. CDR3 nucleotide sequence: TGCGCCAGCAGCTTGGGGGGGGCCGATGAAAAACTGTTTTTT.

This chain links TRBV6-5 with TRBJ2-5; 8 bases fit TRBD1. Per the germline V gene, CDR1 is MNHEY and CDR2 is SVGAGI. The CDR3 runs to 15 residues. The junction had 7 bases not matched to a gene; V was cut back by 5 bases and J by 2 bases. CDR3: CASSAGTGRQETQYF. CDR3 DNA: TGTGCCAGCAGTGCCGGGACAGGACGACAAGAGACCCAGTACTTC.

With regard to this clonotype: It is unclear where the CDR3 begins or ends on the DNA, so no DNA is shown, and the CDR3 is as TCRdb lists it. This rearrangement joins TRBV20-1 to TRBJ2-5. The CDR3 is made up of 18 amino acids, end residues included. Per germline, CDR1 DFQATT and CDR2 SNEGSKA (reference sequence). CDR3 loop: CSARVNTEAFFGQDTQYF.

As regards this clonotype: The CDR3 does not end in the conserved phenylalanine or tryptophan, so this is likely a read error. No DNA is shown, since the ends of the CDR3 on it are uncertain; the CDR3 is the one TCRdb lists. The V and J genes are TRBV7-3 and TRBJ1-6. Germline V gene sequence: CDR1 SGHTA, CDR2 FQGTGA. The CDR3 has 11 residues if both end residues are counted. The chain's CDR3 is CASSLVVDVTS.

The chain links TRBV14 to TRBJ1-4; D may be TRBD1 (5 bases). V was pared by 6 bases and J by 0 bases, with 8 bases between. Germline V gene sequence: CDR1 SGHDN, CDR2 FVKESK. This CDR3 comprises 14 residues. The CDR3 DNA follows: TGTGCCAGCAGGAGGGGAGCAACTAATGAAAAACTGTTTTTT. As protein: CASRRGATNEKLFF.

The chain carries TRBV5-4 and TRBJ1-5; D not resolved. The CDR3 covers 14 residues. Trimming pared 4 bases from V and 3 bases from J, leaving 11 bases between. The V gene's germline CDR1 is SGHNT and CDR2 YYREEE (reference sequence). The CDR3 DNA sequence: TGTGCCAGCAGCCCTAAACCCACCAATCAGCCCCAGCATTTT. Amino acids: CASSPKPTNQPQHF. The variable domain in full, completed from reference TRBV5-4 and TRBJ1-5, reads ETGVTQSPTHLIKTRGQQVTLRCSSQSGHNTVSWYQQALGQGPQFIFQYYREEENGRGNFPPRFSGLQFPNYSSELNVNALELDDSALYLCASSPKPTNQPQHFGDGTRLSIL.

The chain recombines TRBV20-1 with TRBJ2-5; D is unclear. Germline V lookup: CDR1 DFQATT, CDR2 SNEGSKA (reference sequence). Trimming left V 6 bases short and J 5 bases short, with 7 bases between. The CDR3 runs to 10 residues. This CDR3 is CSAHRETQYF. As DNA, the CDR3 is TGCAGTGCCCACCGGGAGACCCAGTACTTC.

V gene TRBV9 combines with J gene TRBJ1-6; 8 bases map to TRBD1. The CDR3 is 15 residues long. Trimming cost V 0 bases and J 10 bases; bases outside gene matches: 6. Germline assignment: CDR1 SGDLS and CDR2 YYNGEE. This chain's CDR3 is CASSVEGRGQSPLHF. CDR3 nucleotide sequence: TGTGCCAGCAGCGTAGAGGGCAGGGGGCAATCACCCCTCCACTTT.

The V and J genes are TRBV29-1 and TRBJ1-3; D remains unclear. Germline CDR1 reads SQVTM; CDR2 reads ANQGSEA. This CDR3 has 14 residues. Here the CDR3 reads CTIVGYGGGNTIYF. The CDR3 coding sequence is TGCACCATAGTAGGGTATGGTGGGGGAAACACCATATATTTT. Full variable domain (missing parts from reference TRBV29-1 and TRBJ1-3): SAVISQKPSRDICQRGTSLTIQCQVDSQVTMMFWYRQQPGQSLTLIATANQGSEATYESGFVIDKFPISRPNLTFSTLTVSNMSPEDSSIYLCTIVGYGGGNTIYFGEGSWLTVV.

The CDR3 nucleotides are TGCAGCAAACTAGCGGGAGGTTACAATGAGCAGTTCTTC. This translates into CSKLAGGYNEQFF. This sequence joins TRBV29-1 and TRBJ2-1, with TRBD2 identical over 12 bases. The V and J ends lost 8 bases and 4 bases, in that order; junction bases with no gene match: 3. There are 13 residues in the CDR3. Germline CDR1 SQVTM, CDR2 ANQGSEA.

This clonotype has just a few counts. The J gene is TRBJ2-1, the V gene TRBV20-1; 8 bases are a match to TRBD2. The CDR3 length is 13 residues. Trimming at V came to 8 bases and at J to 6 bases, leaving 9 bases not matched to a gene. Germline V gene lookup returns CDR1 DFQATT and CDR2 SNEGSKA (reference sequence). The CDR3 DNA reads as TGCAGTACGTTAGCGGGAAGAGGCAATGAGCAGTTCTTC. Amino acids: CSTLAGRGNEQFF.

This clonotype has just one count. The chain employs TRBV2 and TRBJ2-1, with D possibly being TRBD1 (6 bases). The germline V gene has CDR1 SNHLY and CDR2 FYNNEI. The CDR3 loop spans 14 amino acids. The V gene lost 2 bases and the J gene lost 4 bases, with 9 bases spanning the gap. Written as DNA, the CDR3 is TGTGCCAGCAGTGAAAAGGACAGATACAATGAGCAGTTCTTC. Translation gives CASSEKDRYNEQFF.

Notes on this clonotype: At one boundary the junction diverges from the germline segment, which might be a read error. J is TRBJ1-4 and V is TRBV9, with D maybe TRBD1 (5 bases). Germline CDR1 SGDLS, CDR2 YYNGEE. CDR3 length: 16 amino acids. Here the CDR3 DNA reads TGTGTCAGCAGCGTAGGTGGGGGGGAATTTGGGGAAAAACTGCTTTTT. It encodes CVSSVGGGEFGEKLLF.

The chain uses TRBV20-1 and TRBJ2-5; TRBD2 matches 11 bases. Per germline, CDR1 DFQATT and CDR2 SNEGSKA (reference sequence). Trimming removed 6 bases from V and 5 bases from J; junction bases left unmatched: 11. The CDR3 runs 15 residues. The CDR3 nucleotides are TGCAGTGCCGGCGGTACTAGCGGGGGTAGGGAGACCCAGTACTTC. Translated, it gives CSAGGTSGGRETQYF.

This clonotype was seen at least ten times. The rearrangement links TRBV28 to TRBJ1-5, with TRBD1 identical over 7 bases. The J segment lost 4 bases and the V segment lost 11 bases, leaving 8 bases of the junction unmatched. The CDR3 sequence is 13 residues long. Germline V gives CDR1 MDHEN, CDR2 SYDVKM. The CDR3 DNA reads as TGTGCCTGCCAAGGACAGGCGAATCAGCCCCAGCATTTT. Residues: CACQGQANQPQHF.

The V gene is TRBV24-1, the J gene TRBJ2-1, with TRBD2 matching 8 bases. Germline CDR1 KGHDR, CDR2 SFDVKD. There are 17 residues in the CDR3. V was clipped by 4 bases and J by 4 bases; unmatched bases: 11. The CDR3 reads CATSDPVAGSPYNEQFF. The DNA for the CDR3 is TGTGCCACCAGTGACCCTGTAGCGGGATCACCTTACAATGAGCAGTTCTTC.

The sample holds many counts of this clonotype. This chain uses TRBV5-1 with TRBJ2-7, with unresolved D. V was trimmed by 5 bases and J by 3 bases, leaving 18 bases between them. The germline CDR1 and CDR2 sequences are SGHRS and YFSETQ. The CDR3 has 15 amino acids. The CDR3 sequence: CASRPRVGQNYEQYF. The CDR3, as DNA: TGCGCCAGCAGACCTCGGGTGGGTCAGAACTACGAGCAGTACTTC.

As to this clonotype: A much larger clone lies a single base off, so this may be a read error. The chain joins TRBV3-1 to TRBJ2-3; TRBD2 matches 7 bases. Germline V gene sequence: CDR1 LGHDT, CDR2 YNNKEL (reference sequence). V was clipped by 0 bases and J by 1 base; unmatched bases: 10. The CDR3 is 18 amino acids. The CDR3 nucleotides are TGTGCCAGCAGCCAAGACAGACTGGGGGGGGGAGGCACAGATACGCAGTATTTT. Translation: CASSQDRLGGGGTDTQYF.

This chain's CDR3 is CASRLRQGNSPLHF. CDR3 in DNA: TGTGCCAGCAGACTCCGACAGGGGAATTCACCCCTCCACTTT. The rearrangement joins TRBV6-5 to TRBJ1-6; 8 bases are shared with TRBD1. CDR1 and CDR2 from the germline V gene are MNHEY and SVGAGI. V gave up 6 bases and J gave up 7 bases; unmatched junction bases: 5. This CDR3 has 14 amino acids.

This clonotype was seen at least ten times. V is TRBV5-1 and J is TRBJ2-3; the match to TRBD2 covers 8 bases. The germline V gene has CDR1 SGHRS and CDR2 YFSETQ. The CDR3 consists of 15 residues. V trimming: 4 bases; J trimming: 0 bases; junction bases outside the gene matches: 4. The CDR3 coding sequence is TGCGCCAGCAGCCCCGGGGGGGGGAGCACAGATACGCAGTATTTT. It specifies CASSPGGGSTDTQYF.